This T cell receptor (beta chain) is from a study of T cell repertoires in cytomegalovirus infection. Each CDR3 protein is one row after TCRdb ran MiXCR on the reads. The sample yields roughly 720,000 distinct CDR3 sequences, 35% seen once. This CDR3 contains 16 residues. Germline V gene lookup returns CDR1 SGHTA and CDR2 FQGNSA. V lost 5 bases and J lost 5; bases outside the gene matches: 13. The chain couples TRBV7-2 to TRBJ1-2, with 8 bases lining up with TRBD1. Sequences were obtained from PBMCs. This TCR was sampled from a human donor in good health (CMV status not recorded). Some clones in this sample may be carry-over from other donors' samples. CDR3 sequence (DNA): TGTGCCAGCAGCCCCCAAGGGGGGACAGGTGCATATGGCTACACCTTC. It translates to CASSPQGGTGAYGYTF.